This T cell receptor beta chain was sequenced for a study of blood T cell repertoires in COVID-19. Study-wide context: Samples representing acute and convalescent COVID-19 were sourced from the United States, Italy and Spain.

Germline V gives CDR1 SGHRS, CDR2 YFSETQ. The CDR3 spans 15 residues. The trim removed 3 bases at V and 4 bases at J, leaving 7 bases unmatched. Assay: immunoSEQ multiplex PCR; the TCRdb copy retains only in-frame clones and omits some. The profile shows approximately 220,000 clones, 83% of them singletons. Participant-given clinical history determined each cohort assignment. The sequenced sample consisted of PBMCs or T cells enriched from blood (not recorded which). The sequence was obtained from a woman between 45 and 65 years old who had been exposed to COVID-19. The rearrangement joins TRBV5-1 to TRBJ2-1; 7 bases match TRBD2. CDR3 bases: TGCGCCAGCAGCTACCCGGGGGGAGATTACAATGAGCAGTTCTTC. As protein: CASSYPGGDYNEQFF.